This TCR beta chain was retrieved from a study of blood T cell repertoires in COVID-19 (dated by TCRdb to about 2020). For context, the study as a whole: Samples from collaborators originated in the United States, Italy and Spain and spanned both the acute and convalescent phases of COVID-19. The sample metadata nearly always contained a de-identified subject ID, COVID-19 status, age in years and sex. A freely available public database, intended as a resource for researchers studying the immune response to SARS-CoV-2, is where the repertoires were released. The samples were drawn from the first 160 participants of the ongoing ImmuneRACE study and from 1,254 subjects provided by 6 global collaborators. The material from the prospective study consisted of cDNA or gDNA derived from T cells, B-cell-depleted T cells, or PBMCs. Subjects who had been exposed to COVID-19, were actively infected with it, or had recovered from it provided the deeply sampled blood TCRbeta repertoires that made up the dataset. Where available, HLA class I and class II types were obtained from metadata supplied by the sample provider rather than from assay-based typing. What the authors observed across the whole study: How much clinical and demographic metadata was included differed by source and by participant, and the metadata was provided uncurated.

As concerns this clone: Its antigen is still unknown. The input lacks base qualities; no much larger clone sits a single base away.

TCRbeta CDR3 regions were amplified from genomic DNA by means of the immunoSEQ Assay, a bias-controlled multiplex PCR. The published analysis was carried out like this. The number of nucleated cells in each sample was estimated by amplification of reference gene primers within the assay. To quantify the absolute abundance of each unique TCRbeta CDR3 rearrangement, sequence reads were collapsed and filtered. Productive Simpson clonality was computed per sample as the square root of Simpson's diversity index over productive rearrangements. TCRdb provides this immuneACCESS table in a form limited to in-frame rearrangements. Some clones are lacking; in checked studies, under half of them reflect an unresolved V gene, and why the rest are absent is not known. That table gives V, J and clone size, and the DNA gave D and trimming. In this sample the table shows 100,000 to 150,000 clones, 80% to 90% of which occur a single time. The ten most abundant clones make up approximately 2.2% of the sample.

In the prospective study, participants were 18 to 89 years old, resided in approximately 25 geographic areas of the United States, and were enrolled through a virtual design. In the prospective study, participants were assigned to cohorts based on the clinical history participants reported in a screening survey and a study questionnaire. Recovered participants in ImmuneRACE Cohort 3 were defined by two consecutive negative NP/OP PCR tests, clearance by a healthcare professional, or resolution of symptoms. Each participant in the prospective study had whole blood, serum and a nasopharyngeal or oropharyngeal swab collected by mobile phlebotomists. Additional blood draws and questionnaires over an approximately two-month period could optionally be provided by prospective study participants. Before DNA extraction, prospective study blood samples were shipped either frozen or at room temperature. The sample was PBMCs or T cells enriched from blood (not recorded which). This clonotype originated in a woman aged 50 to 60 who had recovered from COVID-19.

The CDR3 has the sequence CASSRPRPAGVEAFF. The DNA reads TGTGCCAGTAGTAGGCCTAGACCCGCCGGGGTTGAAGCTTTCTTT. The chain couples TRBV19 to TRBJ1-1, with the D segment identity uncertain. At the junction V is shortened by 4 bases and J by 7 bases, with 19 bases in between. The CDR3 runs 15 amino acids, cysteine and phenylalanine included. Only the CDR3 DNA is retained, 45 bases long and in frame from the first base. The germline V gene (reference sequence) specifies LNHDA as CDR1 and SQIVND as CDR2. With all but the CDR3 taken from the reference TRBV19 and TRBJ1-1 genes, the full variable domain is: DGGITQSPKYLFRKEGQNVTLSCEQNLNHDAMYWYRQDPGQGLRLIYYSQIVNDFQKGDIAEGYSVSREKKESFPLTVTSAQKNPTAFYLCASSRPRPAGVEAFFGQGTRLTVV.